This T cell receptor beta chain came from a study of shared clonotypes between healthy human individuals. Study findings and constraints: A reduction in generation probabilities was seen for non-shared clonotypes relative to those shared by all four donors.

With respect to this clone: Its target is unknown.

The donors, healthy adults who were HIV-negative, had experienced no recent acute infections or vaccinations. J gave up 6 bases and V 5 bases, and 8 bases lay outside the gene matches. The CDR3 extends over 15 amino acids. Germline V CDR1 and CDR2: ENHRY, SYGVKD. Sequencing used immunoSEQ multiplex PCR; TCRdb keeps in-frame clones, though not all of them. This sample carries roughly 1.5 million clones, around 98% of them seen once, and the ten largest clones take roughly 0.4%. The chain joins TRBV10-3 to TRBJ2-7; TRBD1 aligns across 12 bases. This receptor was identified in a man under 40 in good health. The source material was naive CD4+ T cells sorted from blood. Described subset: CD45RA+ positively selected. CDR3 sequence reads: CAISTGTGGLGEQYF. In nucleotides, the CDR3 is TGTGCCATCAGTACCGGGACAGGGGGCTTGGGCGAGCAGTACTTC.